By proportion, the clone carrying this T cell receptor (beta chain) is medium-sized (0.01 to 0.1%). Its antigen is currently unknown. Germline is not matched at one junction end, which may reflect a read error. PCR primers comprised 60 Vbeta and 13 Jbeta primers. Libraries were prepared by immunoSEQ multiplex PCR; TCRdb keeps only in-frame clonotypes and omits some of them. The sample yields roughly 100,000 clones, 75% to 90% seen once. The data originate from a study of cytomegalovirus exposure and HLA in healthy donors. Background on the study: Counted in an early data release were roughly 81 million unique TCRs from HLA-typed donors.

Findings and limits, study-wide: Confirmation was obtained in vitro that a few CMV-associated chains are specific for CMV antigens.

This CDR3 is 11 amino acids long. Germline CDR1 is SNHLY and CDR2 is FYNNEI. The receptor comes from a man aged 30-40 years in good health and CMV-seropositive. Sequenced sample: PBMCs. The genes are TRBV2 and TRBJ2-7; D not resolved. CDR3 amino acids: CAGRQLNEQYF. The CDR3 DNA sequence: TGTGCCGGCAGGCAGTTGAACGAGCAGTACTTC.